Listed below are T cell receptor beta chains from one sample, sequenced in a study of long-term antiretroviral therapy in people with HIV. Some clones are missing from TCRdb's copy, which holds only in-frame ones; the method was immunoSEQ multiplex PCR. The table shows 38,000 or so clones, with around 86% occurring only once. Sequencing was performed on unsorted PBMCs, taken 1.5 years after starting antiretroviral therapy. Receptors originate from a man younger than 35 with HIV. CDR3s include the opening cysteine and the closing phenylalanine or tryptophan. Fields, in order: V gene, D gene, clone size, J gene, CDR3 protein, CDR3 DNA. D genes are given only for firm matches. The size field is filled for only some rows; it gives once, few, many or a size class.

>TRBV19|NA|NA|TRBJ1-5
CASAWGGYGNQPQHF
TGTGCCTCCGCGTGGGGCGGTTATGGCAATCAGCCCCAGCATTTT
>TRBV6-6|TRBD2|NA|TRBJ2-7
CASSDPGLADYEQYF
TGTGCCAGCAGTGACCCGGGACTAGCGGACTACGAGCAGTACTTC
>TRBV2|NA|NA|TRBJ2-5
CASSETGLETQYF
TGTGCCAGCAGTGAAACGGGACTAGAGACCCAGTACTTC
>TRBV10-2|TRBD1|once|TRBJ2-7
CARGTVKYEQYF
TGCGCCAGGGGGACAGTTAAGTACGAGCAGTACTTC
>TRBV28|NA|NA|TRBJ1-1
CASSSTGRNTEAFF
TGTGCCAGCAGTTCTACAGGGAGGAACACTGAAGCTTTCTTT
>TRBV10-3|NA|NA|TRBJ2-1
CAISLTMAADLYNEQFF
TGTGCCATCAGCCTTACAATGGCGGCAGACTTGTACAATGAGCAGTTCTTC
>TRBV5-1|NA|NA|TRBJ1-2
CASSLGTDSNYGYTF
TGCGCCAGCAGCTTGGGGACAGATTCTAACTATGGCTACACCTTC
>TRBV27|NA|NA|TRBJ2-7
CASSLGQGGEQYF
TGTGCCAGCAGTCTAGGACAAGGGGGGGAGCAGTACTTC
>TRBV28|TRBD1|NA|TRBJ2-1
CASWDRGIQGEQFF
TGTGCCAGTTGGGACAGGGGTATACAAGGTGAGCAGTTCTTC
>TRBV18|NA|NA|TRBJ2-7
CASSPPDRSYEQYF
TGTGCCAGCTCACCTCCAGACAGATCCTACGAGCAGTACTTC
>TRBV6-1|NA|NA|TRBJ1-1
CASRATWGEAFF
TGTGCCAGCAGGGCCACATGGGGTGAAGCTTTCTTT
>TRBV29-1|TRBD1|few|TRBJ1-2
CSVGTGKGYTF
TGCAGCGTTGGGACAGGGAAAGGCTACACCTTC
>TRBV21-1|NA|NA|TRBJ1-3
CASSKDRSGNTIYF
TGTGCCAGCAGCAAAGACCGCAGTGGAAACACCATATATTTT
>TRBV27|NA|NA|TRBJ1-4
CASSYLASNEKLFF
TGTGCCAGCAGTTATCTCGCATCTAATGAAAAACTGTTTTTT
>TRBV9|NA|NA|TRBJ1-3
CASSALGSVSGNTIYF
TGTGCCAGCAGCGCCCTCGGGTCAGTCTCTGGAAACACCATATATTTT
>TRBV4-3|NA|NA|TRBJ1-1
CASSQGNTEAFF
TGCGCCAGCAGCCAGGGGAACACTGAAGCTTTCTTT